Reported below is one T cell receptor (beta chain). Study processing details: Cell counts per sample came from amplifying reference gene primers. This table comes from immunoSEQ multiplex PCR, and its TCRdb copy is limited to in-frame clones, with some not included. The DNA was the basis for D and trimming; V, J and clone size are from that table. The sample lists about 74,000 clones, 80% to 90% occurring once. This sample was included in a study of blood T cell repertoires in COVID-19. For the study at large: Sample material is recorded as cDNA or gDNA derived from T cells, B-cell-depleted T cells, or PBMCs.

Sample: peripheral blood. The receptor was derived from a woman of 80 years or more with active or convalescent COVID-19.

CDR3 nucleotide sequence: TGTGCCACCAGCAGAGAACCCGCCCTATTTAATGAGCAGTTCTTC. Encoded protein: CATSREPALFNEQFF. The rearrangement uses TRBV15 and TRBJ2-1; D gene ambiguous. V was pared by 0 bases and J by 7 bases, with 13 bases between. This CDR3 is 15 amino acids long. Germline V lookup: CDR1 LNHNV, CDR2 YYDKDF (reference sequence).